This entry concerns a single TCR beta chain. Its antigen is unidentified. Sequenced by immunoSEQ multiplex PCR; TCRdb stores in-frame clones only, minus some. The sample records fewer than 500,000 clones, 90% being singletons. The treatment denotes: approximately 18 received Ad26.COV2.S at low or high dose, single or two shots; about 5 received placebo; per-sample allocation not given. The samples were gathered on day 63 after the first injection of vaccine or placebo. Trimming stripped 3 bases from V and 5 bases from J, with 17 bases between. The CDR3 is made up of 16 amino acids. The germline CDR1 and CDR2 sequences are MGHRA and YSYEKL. This sample stems from a study of Ad26.COV2.S vaccination and SARS-CoV-2 variants. Study results and limitations: It was found that vaccine and placebo recipients had similar non-spike TCR breadth. Participants in the vaccine arm had higher spike-specific TCR breadth; placebo recipients had lower.

The sample was peripheral blood, taken in a trial of Ad26.COV2.S vaccine versus placebo. This chain uses TRBV4-1 with TRBJ2-1; no definite D call. The origin of this receptor is a person between 18 and 65 years old who received the Ad26.COV2.S COVID-19 vaccine or a placebo. In DNA, the CDR3 is TGCGCCAGCAGCCACTTTATAACCGAGGTAGACAATGAGCAGTTCTTC. It translates to CASSHFITEVDNEQFF.